Described below is a single TCR beta chain sequence and its context. This clonotype was counted many times. The antigen it recognizes is unknown. No base quality information exists; no much larger clone differs at one position. V and J are truncated by 0 bases and 3 bases respectively, leaving an intervening sequence of 1 base. The CDR3 runs 11 residues from the cysteine to the phenylalanine. The read is trimmed to its CDR3 DNA, 33 bases read in frame from base 1. CDR1 is given as SQVTM and CDR2 as ANQGSEA, both from the germline V gene. This entry belongs to a study of T cell repertoires in cytomegalovirus infection (dated by TCRdb to 2018 to 2020). In terms of the full investigation: The HLA type of each donor mattered for the analysis, because public TCR beta signatures pointed to carriage of CMV infection along with the matching HLA type. The research as a whole found: In both this cohort and an independent cohort of 300 to 450 donors, the cumulative frequency of public TCR beta family members distinguished carriers of CMV infection plus the relevant HLA type. The ex vivo response was dominated by HLA-C-restricted CMV-specific TCR beta clonotypes, which also provided the single most frequent clonotype in two of eight donors.

TCRdb names Illumina HiSeq 1500 as the instrument used. The public sequencing data were trimmed at Q25 with fastp and processed into clonotypes with MiXCR by TCRdb, which kept only in-frame beta chains. Under each unique CDR3 protein, matching rows form one entry showing the most common genes and DNA. For this sample there are about 150,000 distinct CDR3 sequences; around 20% appear just once. 10% to 11% of the sample lies in the top ten. The sequence links TRBV29-1 to TRBJ2-3; the D gene assignment is ambiguous. Sequenced input: PBMCs. The receptor was isolated from a human donor in good health (CMV status not recorded). Some clones in this sample may be carry-over from other donors' samples. The bases read TGCAGCGTTGAAGAAACAGATACGCAGTATTTT. Translated, this is CSVEETDTQYF.